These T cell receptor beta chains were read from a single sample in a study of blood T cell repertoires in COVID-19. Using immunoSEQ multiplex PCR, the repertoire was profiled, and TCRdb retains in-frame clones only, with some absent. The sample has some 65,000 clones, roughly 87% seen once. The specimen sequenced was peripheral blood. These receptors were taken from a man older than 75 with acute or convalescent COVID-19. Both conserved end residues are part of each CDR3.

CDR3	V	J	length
CASGQDRGGNQPQHF	TRBV12-5	TRBJ1-5	15
CASSGSWDEQYF	TRBV2	TRBJ2-7	12
CASSRGGGETQYF	TRBV5-6	TRBJ2-5	13
CASRDPGQPPYEQYF	TRBV7-2	TRBJ2-7	15
CASSIGTQNTEAFF	TRBV19	TRBJ1-1	14
CASQLTSGRARRADTQYF	TRBV28	TRBJ2-3	18
CASSSGGVLSSNEQFF	TRBV11-3	TRBJ2-1	16
CASRDLGSGNTIYF	TRBV19	TRBJ1-3	14
CASSQEMATGGAYGYTF	TRBV4-3	TRBJ1-2	17
CAWSVLSRFRGANVLTF	TRBV30	TRBJ2-6	17
CASSQERRLAGQETQYF	TRBV4-3	TRBJ2-5	17
CASGLVISGITGELFF	TRBV12-5	TRBJ2-2	16
CASSLRGQGYNEQFF	TRBV7-9	TRBJ2-1	15
CASRNQGSGNTIYF	TRBV28	TRBJ1-3	14
CASSYSTHRGLGEQYF	TRBV6-6	TRBJ2-7	16
CASSPGPDRNTEAFF	TRBV5-5	TRBJ1-1	15
CASSRQGDPYNEQFF	TRBV18	TRBJ2-1	15
CASSPERLGLADEQYF	TRBV2	TRBJ2-7	16
CASSLEGTNYSPLHF	TRBV7-2	TRBJ1-6	15
CASSQSLAGRGYAGELFF	TRBV4-3	TRBJ2-2	18
CAWRQGAWEGPTGELFF	TRBV30	TRBJ2-2	17
CASSQDGRGIMNTEAFF	TRBV4-3	TRBJ1-1	17
CAWSVLHGSGQGARGNTIYF	TRBV30	TRBJ1-3	20
CASSSWDLNTEAFF	TRBV11-2	TRBJ1-1	14
CASRPINSLAGGSRTDTQYF	TRBV23-1	TRBJ2-3	20
CASSIASGGTGELFF	TRBV19	TRBJ2-2	15
CAISAGDSTDTQYF	TRBV10-3	TRBJ2-3	14
CASSALGGWPYEQYF	TRBV19	TRBJ2-7	15
CASSIGYGYTF	TRBV19	TRBJ1-2	11
CASSMGTGGFSYEQYF	TRBV19	TRBJ2-7	16
CASSSIDRGGGDTQYF	TRBV7-6	TRBJ2-3	16
CASRTSGRRTDTQYF	TRBV2	TRBJ2-3	15
CSASITGGRGQPQHF	TRBV20-1	TRBJ1-5	15
CSVRTGGSYEQYF	TRBV29-1	TRBJ2-7	13
CASSTSGGYEQYF	TRBV19	TRBJ2-7	13
CASSLADLPQHF	TRBV12-3/TRBV12-4	TRBJ1-5	12
CASSPRQGAGEKLFF	TRBV18	TRBJ1-4	15
CASSKVKGADEQYF	TRBV21-1	TRBJ2-7	14
CASSLLLAGSYEQYF	TRBV27	TRBJ2-7	15
CASSLTGGSGYTF	TRBV18	TRBJ1-2	13
CASSEPRYGDRQFF	TRBV25-1	TRBJ2-1	14
CASSLRYEQYF	TRBV28	TRBJ2-7	11
CASSPTRGDQPQHF	TRBV18	TRBJ1-5	14
CASSLGGGPAFF	TRBV7-2	TRBJ1-1	12
CASSETRLYEQYF	TRBV6-1	TRBJ2-7	13
CASSQERYSHEQYF	TRBV4-1	TRBJ2-7	14
CASSPLPGGETQYF	TRBV9	TRBJ2-5	14
CASSDGYYGYTF	TRBV6-1	TRBJ1-2	12
CASLYGSGLNTEAFF	TRBV19	TRBJ1-1	15
CASSKTGRSNQPQHF	TRBV19	TRBJ1-5	15
CASRVLTRHQPQHF	TRBV19	TRBJ1-5	14